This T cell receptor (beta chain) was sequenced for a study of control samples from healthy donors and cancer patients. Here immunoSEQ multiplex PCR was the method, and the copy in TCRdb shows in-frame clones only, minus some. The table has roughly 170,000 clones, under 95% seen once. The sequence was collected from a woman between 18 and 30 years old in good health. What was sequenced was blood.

CDR3 nucleotide sequence: TGTGCCAGCTCACGGGTGGGGGGGAACACTGAAGCTTTCTTT. This encodes CASSRVGGNTEAFF. This chain uses TRBV18 with TRBJ1-1; possible D gene TRBD1, 5 bases. This CDR3 spans 14 amino acids. Between the trimmed V and J ends, which lost 4 bases and 1 base, there was a span of 10 bases. From germline, CDR1 is KGHSH and CDR2 LQKENI.